This T cell receptor beta chain came from a study of shared clonotypes between healthy human individuals. Study-wide context: Each donor had three CD4 naive, three CD4 memory, two CD8 naive and one CD8 memory plate.

V was trimmed by 0 bases and J by 8 bases, leaving 5 bases between them. The CDR3 loop spans 11 amino acids. Germline lookup yields CDR1 SGHDT and CDR2 YYEEEE. As regards this clone: Its antigen remains unknown.

Measured with immunoSEQ multiplex PCR; TCRdb has only the in-frame clones, and not every one. This table has about 2.4 million clones, roughly 93% appearing once. Regarding the study as a whole: Researchers sampled blood only, noting tissue repertoires likely differ. The naive CD4 repertoires of several donors were compared, and approximately 4.7% of clonotypes were shared. Non-shared clonotypes had lower generation probabilities than those shared by all four donors.

Input material: naive CD4+ T cells from PBMCs. Subset defined: CD45RA+ positively selected. The gene calls are TRBV5-6 and TRBJ1-2; D gene ambiguous. This sequence was found in a young man in good health. Some clones in this sample may be carry-over from other donors' samples. In DNA form, the CDR3 reads TGTGCCAGCAGCTTGGAAACCGGCTACACCTTC. Encoded protein: CASSLETGYTF. Variable domain in full (rest from reference TRBV5-6 and TRBJ1-2): DAGVTQSPTHLIKTRGQQVTLRCSPKSGHDTVSWYQQALGQGPQFIFQYYEEEERQRGNFPDRFSGHQFPNYSSELNVNALLLGDSALYLCASSLETGYTFGSGTRLTVV.